This T cell receptor (beta chain) originates from a study of T cell repertoires in aging, cancer and after chemotherapy. Whole-study results and caveats: Rebound thymic output was suggested by rising median generation probability during chemotherapy in each cancer cohort. In cancer patients, declining TCR diversity with age involved lost richness and lost evenness.

Amplification of TCR beta used genomic DNA extracted from peripheral blood. This CDR3 has 11 amino acids. Per the germline V gene, CDR1 is LNHDA and CDR2 is SQIVND (reference sequence). Trimming pared 5 bases from V and 6 bases from J, leaving 7 bases between. In this sample, this clonotype turned up a few times. Its antigen is not known. Rearranged V-D-J TRB sequences were amplified with a mixed TRB-A/B primer pool. TCRdb re-derived calls from the multiplex PCR reads in MiXCR, one entry per CDR3 protein. The sample gives some 19,000 distinct CDR3 sequences, 30% to 45% of which show up once; roughly 15% is in the top ten.

This rearrangement joins TRBV19 to TRBJ1-1; no reliable D call. Specimen: blood. The TCR sequence derives from a human donor with a solid tumor. This chain's CDR3 is CASSAPSEAFF. Written as DNA, the CDR3 is TGTGCCAGTAGTGCCCCCTCTGAAGCTTTCTTT.